This T cell receptor (beta chain) comes out of a study of blood T cell repertoires in COVID-19. On the study more broadly: Material from acute and convalescent COVID-19 was sourced from the United States, Italy and Spain. PBMCs, B-cell-depleted T cells, or T cells provided the cDNA or gDNA that made up the material.

Assay: immunoSEQ multiplex PCR; the TCRdb copy retains only in-frame clones and omits some. The sample lists some 110,000 clones; 71% were seen once. In germline, CDR1 is MGHRA, CDR2 YSYEKL. Losses at the gene ends were 1 base for V and 0 bases for J; bases not matched to a gene: 12. The CDR3 extends over 19 amino acids. Sequencing was carried out using peripheral blood. This chain uses TRBV4-1 with TRBJ2-5, with 9 bases that match TRBD1. This sequence originates from a human donor with acute or convalescent COVID-19. The donor label of this sample is uncertain. CDR3 sequence reads: CASSQGPGQGSMYQETQYF. For the CDR3, the DNA is TGCGCCAGCAGCCAAGGGCCCGGACAGGGGTCTATGTACCAAGAGACCCAGTACTTC.